This is a list of T cell receptor beta chains from one sample in a study of breast tumors, draining lymph nodes, adjacent tissues. From the multiplex PCR reads, TCRdb called clonotypes with MiXCR, one entry per CDR3 protein. The sample consists of over 150,000 distinct CDR3 sequences, around a third of them appearing once. The sequenced sample was axillary lymph node tissue. Receptor source: a female donor with breast cancer. Some clones in this sample may be carry-over from other donors' samples. Both conserved end residues are part of each CDR3. The order of the fields is J gene, V gene, clone size, D gene, CDR3 protein, CDR3 DNA. D genes are given only for firm matches. Size is stated for part of the rows, as once, few or many counts, or as a class when the clone is expanded.

TRBJ2-7	TRBV6-2/TRBV6-3	few	TRBD2	CASRLSGRLCEQYF	TGTGCCAGCAGACTCAGCGGGAGGCTCTGCGAGCAGTACTTC
TRBJ1-4	TRBV9	-	-	CASSVEGSGEKLFF	TGCGCCAGCAGCGTAGAGGGTTCAGGGGAAAAACTGTTTTTT
TRBJ2-2	TRBV7-3	many	TRBD2	CASSYQAGGFTGELFF	TGTGCCAGCAGCTATCAAGCGGGGGGGTTTACCGGGGAGCTGTTTTTT
TRBJ1-3	TRBV6-1	many	TRBD1	CASSTFTGTGSHTIYF	TGTGCCAGCAGCACGTTCACCGGGACAGGGTCACACACCATATATTTT
TRBJ2-1	TRBV27	many	TRBD2	CASGLAGGTQFF	TGTGCCAGCGGGCTAGCGGGAGGGACGCAGTTCTTC
TRBJ1-3	TRBV7-2	many	-	CASSYDRSSGNTIYF	TGTGCCAGCAGCTATGACAGGAGCTCTGGAAACACCATATATTTT
TRBJ2-7	TRBV6-1	-	-	CASSEGGPRGEQYF	TGTGCCAGCAGTGAGGGGGGGCCGCGGGGGGAGCAGTACTTC
TRBJ1-5	TRBV6-1	many	-	CASSVRGLNQPQHF	TGTGCCAGCAGTGTACGGGGGCTTAATCAGCCCCAGCATTTT
TRBJ2-1	TRBV20-1	many	TRBD2	CSARDTGLAGVGGYNEQFF	TGCAGTGCTAGAGACACGGGACTAGCGGGAGTTGGAGGATACAATGAGCAGTTCTTC
TRBJ2-2	TRBV11-3	many	-	CASSPGGGENTGELFF	TGTGCCAGCAGCCCAGGAGGGGGCGAGAACACCGGGGAGCTGTTTTTT
TRBJ2-1	TRBV19	-	TRBD1	CASTPRTGIRSDEQFF	TGTGCCAGTACCCCTCGGACAGGGATTAGGAGCGATGAGCAGTTCTTC
TRBJ2-6	TRBV20-1	many	-	CSARDFGENSGANVLTF	TGCAGTGCTAGAGATTTCGGCGAAAACTCTGGGGCCAACGTCCTGACTTTC
TRBJ2-5	TRBV20-1	many	-	CSARDTESGQETQYF	TGCAGTGCTAGAGATACGGAGAGCGGCCAAGAGACCCAGTACTTC
TRBJ1-5	TRBV2	many	-	CASSQTGLNQPQHF	TGTGCCAGCAGCCAAACAGGGCTCAATCAGCCCCAGCATTTT
TRBJ2-3	TRBV6-4	-	TRBD2	CAGGLAGGRDTDTQYF	TGTGCCGGAGGACTAGCGGGGGGCCGCGACACAGATACGCAGTATTTT
TRBJ2-5	TRBV30	few	-	CAWSRGIRETQYF	TGTGCCTGGAGTCGGGGGATTAGGGAGACCCAGTACTTC
TRBJ2-3	TRBV6-6	many	-	CASSYAPKRVDTQYF	TGTGCCAGCAGTTACGCACCAAAGCGGGTGGATACGCAGTATTTT
TRBJ1-1	TRBV3-1	-	-	CASGHNSLNTEAFF	TGTGCCAGCGGCCATAACAGTCTTAACACTGAAGCTTTCTTT
TRBJ1-2	TRBV28	many	-	CASSLSSRPKDYTF	TGTGCCAGCAGTTTATCATCTCGGCCAAAGGACTACACCTTC
TRBJ2-3	TRBV19	many	TRBD2	CASSILAGEVGDTQYF	TGTGCCAGTAGTATCCTAGCGGGAGAGGTCGGAGATACGCAGTATTTT
TRBJ1-2	TRBV5-1	many	-	CATSRDRANYGYTF	TGTGCCACCAGCAGAGATCGAGCTAACTATGGCTACACCTTC
TRBJ1-6	TRBV4-2	many	-	CASRIGEDSPLHF	TGTGCCAGCAGGATAGGGGAGGATTCACCCCTCCACTTT
TRBJ2-7	TRBV11-2	-	-	CASSLGRTPRRQYF	TGTGCCAGCAGCTTAGGCCGGACACCCCGTCGGCAGTACTTC
TRBJ2-1	TRBV15	many	TRBD2	CATSRDRGLAGSYEQFF	TGTGCCACCAGCAGAGATCGCGGGCTAGCGGGAAGCTATGAGCAGTTCTTC
TRBJ2-5	TRBV20-1	many	TRBD2	CSASPSGRAGGETQYF	TGCAGTGCTAGTCCTAGCGGGAGGGCCGGGGGAGAGACCCAGTACTTC
TRBJ2-2	TRBV29-1	once	-	CSTTRPGELFF	TGCAGTACGACTCGCCCCGGGGAGCTGTTTTTT
TRBJ2-3	TRBV2	many	-	CASSFDSSTDTQYF	TGTGCCAGCAGCTTCGACAGTTCCACAGATACGCAGTATTTT
TRBJ2-1	TRBV20-1	many	TRBD2	CSGRGASGSSSYNEQFF	TGCAGTGGAAGGGGGGCTAGCGGGAGTAGCTCCTACAATGAGCAGTTCTTC
TRBJ1-2	TRBV28	many	-	CASSSSINYGYTF	TGTGCCAGCAGTTCGTCGATTAACTATGGCTACACCTTC
TRBJ2-1	TRBV3-1	many	-	CASSQGGYNEQFF	TGCGCCAGCAGCCAGGGTGGTTACAATGAGCAGTTCTTC
TRBJ2-2	TRBV20-1	many	TRBD2	CSAPRAGGPNTGELFF	TGCAGTGCTCCCAGGGCGGGGGGACCGAACACCGGGGAGCTGTTTTTT
TRBJ2-1	TRBV6-2/TRBV6-3	-	TRBD2	CASRNSGGAYNEQFF	TGTGCCAGCAGAAATAGCGGGGGGGCCTACAATGAGCAGTTCTTC
TRBJ1-4	TRBV2	many	-	CASSAMVRGEKLFF	TGTGCCAGCAGTGCTATGGTCAGGGGTGAAAAACTGTTTTTT
TRBJ1-2	TRBV2	-	-	CARRGPNYGYTF	TGTGCTCGCCGGGGACCTAACTATGGCTACACCTTC
TRBJ1-5	TRBV6-4	-	-	CASSSSGGYEHF	TGTGCCAGTAGTTCCTCTGGCGGATACGAGCATTTT
TRBJ2-3	TRBV6-5	many	-	CARVFTDTQYF	TGTGCCAGAGTCTTCACGGATACGCAGTATTTT
TRBJ2-1	TRBV25-1	-	TRBD2	CASSEWNSGLGNIIF	TGTGCCAGCAGTGAATGGAATAGCGGGCTTGGTAACATAATCTTC
TRBJ2-1	TRBV5-1	many	TRBD2	CASSSIAGASNEQFF	TGCGCCAGCAGCTCCATAGCGGGAGCATCAAATGAGCAGTTCTTC
TRBJ2-3	TRBV6-2/TRBV6-3	-	TRBD2	CASNLLLAGGRNEQYF	TGTGCCAGCAACCTTTTACTAGCGGGAGGGCGAAATGAGCAGTATTTT
TRBJ1-5	TRBV9	-	-	CASSVDRGGRTGINQPQHF	TGTGCCAGCAGCGTAGATCGGGGGGGCCGAACGGGGATCAATCAGCCCCAGCATTTT
TRBJ1-2	TRBV28	many	TRBD1	CASSSPARGGAKGYTF	TGTGCCAGCAGTTCTCCGGCCAGAGGGGGCGCGAAAGGCTACACCTTC
TRBJ2-1	TRBV20-1	-	-	CSARATGSSLYNEQFF	TGCAGTGCTAGAGCAACCGGGAGCAGCCTATACAATGAGCAGTTCTTC
TRBJ2-1	TRBV15	many	-	CATSRDRADEQFF	TGTGCCACCAGCAGAGACAGGGCTGATGAGCAGTTCTTC
TRBJ1-5	TRBV28	few	-	CASSRPLTAADQPQHF	TGTGCCAGCAGTAGACCCCTAACAGCGGCGGATCAGCCCCAGCATTTT
TRBJ1-1	TRBV19	few	-	CASRIAANTEAFF	TGTGCCAGTAGGATCGCGGCTAACACTGAAGCTTTCTTT
TRBJ2-7	TRBV18	few	-	CASSPRRDEQYF	TGTGCCAGCTCTCCGCGTCGGGACGAGCAGTACTTC
TRBJ1-4	TRBV11-2	many	-	CASSLVSGQMYEKLFF	TGTGCCAGCAGCTTAGTCTCCGGACAGATGTATGAAAAACTGTTTTTT
TRBJ2-7	TRBV2	many	-	CASSGGVYEQYF	TGTGCCAGCAGTGGAGGGGTCTACGAGCAGTACTTC
TRBJ1-1	TRBV30	-	-	CAWSVPGTYRGAFF	TGTGCCTGGAGTGTACCCGGGACCTACCGGGGGGCTTTCTTT
TRBJ2-1	TRBV3-2	-	-	CASSLPKGTRENNEQFF	TGTGCCAGCAGCCTCCCGAAGGGGACCCGAGAAAACAATGAGCAGTTCTTC
TRBJ2-7	TRBV5-5	many	-	CASSSLGGEQYF	TGTGCCAGCAGCTCTTTAGGGGGCGAGCAGTACTTC